Listed below are T cell receptor beta chains from one sample, sequenced in a study of cytomegalovirus exposure and HLA in healthy donors. Some clones are missing from TCRdb's copy, which holds only in-frame ones; the method was immunoSEQ multiplex PCR. The sample holds 200,000 to 300,000 clones, about 77% seen once. The source material was PBMCs. These TCRs come from a boy younger than 18 in good health and CMV-seronegative. CDR3s include the opening cysteine and the closing phenylalanine or tryptophan. A D gene is named only where the DNA matches it firmly. Size values are once, few and many counts, or a class for expanded clones, and some rows have none.

d_gene,j_gene,abundance,v_gene,len,CDR3aa,CDR3nt
NA,TRBJ2-1,NA,TRBV5-6,11,CASSWAREQFF,TGTGCCAGCAGCTGGGCCCGGGAGCAGTTCTTC
NA,TRBJ1-5,NA,TRBV6-1,13,CASSPTTNQPQHF,TGTGCCAGCAGTCCGACAACCAATCAGCCCCAGCATTTT
NA,TRBJ1-2,NA,TRBV2,16,CASKFVSTAGGYGYTF,TGTGCCAGCAAATTTGTTTCCACAGCCGGGGGCTATGGCTACACCTTC
TRBD2,TRBJ2-3,NA,TRBV11-2,16,CASSSGLAGVGATQYF,TGTGCCAGCAGTTCGGGACTAGCGGGAGTAGGGGCCACGCAGTATTTT
TRBD1,TRBJ1-1,NA,TRBV10-2,13,CASGQGLNTEAFF,TGCGCCAGCGGACAGGGGTTGAACACTGAAGCTTTCTTT
TRBD1,TRBJ1-4,NA,TRBV7-3,17,CASSLAGRGTTNEKLFF,TGTGCCAGCAGCTTAGCTGGCAGGGGGACTACTAATGAAAAACTGTTTTTT
NA,TRBJ1-4,NA,TRBV18,16,CASSPPVAATNEKLFF,TGTGCCAGCTCACCTCCAGTAGCTGCAACTAATGAAAAACTGTTTTTT
NA,TRBJ2-1,NA,TRBV27,15,CASTLRRGSDNEQFF,TGTGCCAGCACCCTAAGGCGGGGAAGTGACAATGAGCAGTTCTTC
NA,TRBJ1-3,NA,TRBV30,15,CAWSYNQGSGNTIYF,TGTGCCTGGAGCTACAATCAGGGCTCTGGAAACACCATATATTTT
NA,TRBJ2-7,NA,TRBV27,12,CASSLSGYEQYF,TGTGCCAGCAGTTTGTCCGGCTACGAGCAGTACTTC
TRBD1,TRBJ1-1,NA,TRBV25-1,15,CASSEADRMNTEAFF,TGTGCCAGCAGTGAAGCGGACAGGATGAACACTGAAGCTTTCTTT
TRBD1,TRBJ2-7,NA,TRBV7-2,14,CASSQGQGGYEQYF,TGTGCCAGCAGCCAAGGACAGGGGGGATACGAGCAGTACTTC
NA,TRBJ1-2,once,TRBV6-1,12,CASSSTPGGYTF,TGTGCCAGCAGCAGTACCCCAGGAGGCTACACCTTC
NA,TRBJ1-2,NA,TRBV5-6,15,CASSSERMADYGYTF,TGTGCCAGCAGCAGTGAGAGAATGGCGGACTATGGCTACACCTTC
TRBD2,TRBJ2-3,NA,TRBV2,15,CASRTLAGELDTQYF,TGTGCCAGCAGGACTCTAGCGGGGGAGTTGGATACGCAGTATTTT
NA,TRBJ2-2,NA,TRBV7-8,16,CASSLGLVGNTGELFF,TGTGCCAGCAGCTTAGGACTAGTGGGGAACACCGGGGAGCTGTTTTTT
TRBD1,TRBJ1-5,few,TRBV2,14,CASSGDRVVRPQHF,TGTGCCAGCAGTGGCGACAGGGTGGTTAGGCCCCAGCATTTT
NA,TRBJ1-2,NA,TRBV7-8,15,CASSRLLTENYGYTF,TGTGCCAGCAGCCGGCTCCTGACGGAGAACTATGGCTACACCTTC
NA,TRBJ1-2,NA,TRBV7-9,14,CASSQRGYNYGYTF,TGTGCCAGCAGCCAACGGGGGTACAACTATGGCTACACCTTC
TRBD2,TRBJ2-3,NA,TRBV11-3,14,CASSDGTSQDTQYF,TGTGCCAGCAGCGACGGGACTAGCCAAGATACGCAGTATTTT
NA,TRBJ1-1,NA,TRBV2,12,CATDKVNTEAFF,TGTGCCACAGACAAGGTGAACACTGAAGCTTTCTTT
NA,TRBJ2-3,NA,TRBV19,14,CASSMAGRTDTQYF,TGTGCCAGTAGTATGGCAGGGCGCACAGATACGCAGTATTTT
TRBD2,TRBJ2-7,NA,TRBV29-1,15,CSVEQASGSSYEQYF,TGCAGCGTTGAACAGGCTAGCGGGAGCTCCTACGAGCAGTACTTC
NA,TRBJ2-7,NA,TRBV20-1,11,CSASGGLQQYF,TGCAGTGCTAGCGGGGGTCTACAGCAGTACTTC
NA,TRBJ2-7,NA,TRBV27,15,CASSVRRGRGYEQYF,TGTGCCAGCAGTGTTCGTCGGGGGAGAGGCTACGAGCAGTACTTC
NA,TRBJ2-1,NA,TRBV5-1,14,CASSSVGAINEQFF,TGCGCCAGCAGCTCAGTGGGAGCAATAAATGAGCAGTTCTTC
NA,TRBJ1-1,NA,TRBV2,15,CASSLRGVLNTEAFF,TGTGCCAGCAGTCTTAGGGGCGTCCTGAACACTGAAGCTTTCTTT
TRBD2,TRBJ2-1,NA,TRBV2,18,CASTMLAGGSYSYNEQFF,TGTGCCAGCACCATGCTAGCGGGAGGGTCTTACTCCTACAATGAGCAGTTCTTC
NA,TRBJ1-1,NA,TRBV25-1,14,CASSGQVLNTEAFF,TGTGCCAGCAGTGGGCAGGTGCTGAACACTGAAGCTTTCTTT
TRBD1,TRBJ1-1,NA,TRBV6-1,14,CASSSDRVNTEAFF,TGTGCCAGCAGTTCAGACAGGGTGAACACTGAAGCTTTCTTT
NA,TRBJ2-7,NA,TRBV5-1,12,CASSPDRYEQYF,TGCGCCAGCAGCCCTGACAGATACGAGCAGTACTTC
NA,TRBJ2-7,NA,TRBV29-1,19,CSVGIKLTRGGRFSYEQYF,TGCAGCGTTGGAATCAAACTTACCAGGGGAGGGAGATTCTCCTACGAGCAGTACTTC
TRBD2,TRBJ2-1,NA,TRBV19,15,CASSIVSGGFSEQFF,TGTGCCAGTAGTATAGTGAGCGGGGGCTTTAGTGAGCAGTTCTTC
TRBD1,TRBJ1-1,NA,TRBV5-1,13,CASSQDRSTEAFF,TGCGCCAGCAGCCAGGACAGGTCAACTGAAGCTTTCTTT
NA,TRBJ1-1,NA,TRBV5-1,14,CASSWIAGDTEAFF,TGCGCCAGCAGCTGGATCGCGGGAGACACTGAAGCTTTCTTT
NA,TRBJ2-1,NA,TRBV6-4,12,CASLCTRNEQFF,TGTGCCAGTCTCTGTACTAGGAATGAGCAGTTCTTC
NA,TRBJ1-1,NA,TRBV6-6,14,CASSYYGGSAEAFF,TGTGCCAGCAGTTACTACGGGGGTTCGGCTGAAGCTTTCTTT
NA,TRBJ1-1,NA,TRBV6-5,15,CASSYSKGSGTEAFF,TGTGCCAGCAGTTACTCGAAGGGGTCCGGCACTGAAGCTTTCTTT
NA,TRBJ1-1,NA,TRBV9,13,CASSTGQSSEAFF,TGTGCCAGCAGCACCGGACAGTCAAGTGAAGCTTTCTTT
TRBD1,TRBJ2-2,NA,TRBV30,16,CAWSYLDRARAGELFF,TGTGCCTGGAGCTACCTCGACAGGGCGAGGGCCGGGGAGCTGTTTTTT
TRBD1,TRBJ1-4,few,TRBV7-9,16,CASSSKTGVVNEKLFF,TGTGCCAGCAGCTCAAAGACAGGGGTGGTGAATGAAAAACTGTTTTTT
TRBD2,TRBJ2-5,NA,TRBV7-2,16,CASSTPRASGSETQYF,TGTGCCAGCAGCACCCCCAGGGCTAGCGGGTCAGAGACCCAGTACTTC
TRBD1,TRBJ1-2,NA,TRBV7-9,13,CASSLGQEFGYTF,TGTGCCAGCAGCTTGGGACAGGAATTTGGCTACACCTTC
TRBD1,TRBJ2-7,NA,TRBV7-2,15,CASSLEAGGPYEQYF,TGTGCCAGCAGCTTAGAGGCAGGGGGTCCCTACGAGCAGTACTTC
NA,TRBJ2-3,once,TRBV5-1,16,CASSLSSEQGQGTQYF,TGCGCCAGCAGCTTGTCCTCCGAACAGGGTCAAGGTACGCAGTATTTT
NA,TRBJ2-6,NA,TRBV6-5,14,CASSLYSGANVLTF,TGTGCCAGCAGTCTTTACTCTGGGGCCAACGTCCTGACTTTC
TRBD1,TRBJ2-7,NA,TRBV10-3,16,CAISARGRDTSYEQYF,TGTGCCATCAGTGCCAGGGGGCGAGACACCTCCTACGAGCAGTACTTC
NA,TRBJ1-2,NA,TRBV10-3,15,CAISEEPGGNYGYTF,TGTGCCATCAGTGAAGAACCGGGGGGGAACTATGGCTACACCTTC